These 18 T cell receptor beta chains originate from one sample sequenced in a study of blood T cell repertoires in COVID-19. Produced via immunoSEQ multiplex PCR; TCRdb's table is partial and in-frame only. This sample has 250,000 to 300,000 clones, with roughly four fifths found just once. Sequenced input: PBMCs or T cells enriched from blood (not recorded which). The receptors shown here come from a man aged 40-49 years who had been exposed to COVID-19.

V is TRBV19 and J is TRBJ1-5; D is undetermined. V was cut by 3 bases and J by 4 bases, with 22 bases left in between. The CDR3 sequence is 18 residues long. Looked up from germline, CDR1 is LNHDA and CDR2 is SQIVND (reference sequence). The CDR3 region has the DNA TGTGCCAGTAGTATTTCGGGGATCACCGGTTCGTGGAATCAGCCCCAGCATTTT. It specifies CASSISGITGSWNQPQHF.

CDR3 bases: TGTGCCAGTACCGTGGGGGCGGGGGGTAATCAGCCCCAGCATTTT. As protein: CASTVGAGGNQPQHF. This chain uses TRBV19 with TRBJ1-5, with a weak D call TRBD1 (6 bases). In germline, CDR1 is LNHDA, CDR2 SQIVND (reference sequence). Trimming stripped 7 bases from V and 4 bases from J, with 17 bases between. The CDR3 length is 15 residues.

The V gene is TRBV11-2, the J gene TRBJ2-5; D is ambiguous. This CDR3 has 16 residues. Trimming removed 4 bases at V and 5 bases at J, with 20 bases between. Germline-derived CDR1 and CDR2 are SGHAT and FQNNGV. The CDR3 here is CASSSLGAAEAETQYF. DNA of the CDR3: TGTGCCAGCAGCTCCCTCGGCGCAGCCGAAGCGGAGACCCAGTACTTC. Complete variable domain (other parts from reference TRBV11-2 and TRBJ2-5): EAGVAQSPRYKIIEKRQSVAFWCNPISGHATLYWYQQILGQGPKLLIQFQNNGVVDDSQLPKDRFSAERLKGVDSTLKIQPAKLEDSAVYLCASSSLGAAEAETQYFGPGTRLLVL.

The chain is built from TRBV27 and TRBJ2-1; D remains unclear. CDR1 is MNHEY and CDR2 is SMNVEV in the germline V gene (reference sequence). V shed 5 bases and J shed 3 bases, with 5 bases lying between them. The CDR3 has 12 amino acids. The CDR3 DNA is TGTGCCAGCAGTACGAGCTACAATGAGCAGTTCTTC. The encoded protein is CASSTSYNEQFF.

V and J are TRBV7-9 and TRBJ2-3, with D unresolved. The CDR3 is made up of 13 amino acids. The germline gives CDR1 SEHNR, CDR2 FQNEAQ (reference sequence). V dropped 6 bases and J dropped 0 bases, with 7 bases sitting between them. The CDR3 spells CASRQKSTDTQYF. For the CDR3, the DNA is TGTGCCAGCAGACAAAAAAGCACAGATACGCAGTATTTT.

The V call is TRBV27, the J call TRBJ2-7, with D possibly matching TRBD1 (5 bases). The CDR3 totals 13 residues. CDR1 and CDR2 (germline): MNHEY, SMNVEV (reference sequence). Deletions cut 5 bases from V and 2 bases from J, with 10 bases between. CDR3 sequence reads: CASSPLGPYEQYF. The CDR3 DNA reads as TGTGCCAGCAGTCCCCTGGGGCCCTACGAGCAGTACTTC.

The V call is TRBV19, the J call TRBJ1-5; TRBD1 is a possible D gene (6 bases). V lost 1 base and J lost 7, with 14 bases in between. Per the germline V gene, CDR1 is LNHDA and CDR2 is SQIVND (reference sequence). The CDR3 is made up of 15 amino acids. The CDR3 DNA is TGTGCCAGTAGTATAGTTTGGGGGCCAGGACAGCCCCAGCATTTT. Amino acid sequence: CASSIVWGPGQPQHF.

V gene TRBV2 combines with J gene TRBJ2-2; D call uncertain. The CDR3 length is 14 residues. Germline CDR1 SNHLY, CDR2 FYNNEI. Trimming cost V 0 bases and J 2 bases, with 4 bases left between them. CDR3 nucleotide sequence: TGTGCCAGCAGTGAAGCGCGAAACACCGGGGAGCTGTTTTTT. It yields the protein CASSEARNTGELFF. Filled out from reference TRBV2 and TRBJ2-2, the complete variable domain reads EPEVTQTPSHQVTQMGQEVILRCVPISNHLYFYWYRQILGQKVEFLVSFYNNEISEKSEIFDDQFSVERPDGSNFTLKIRSTKLEDSAMYFCASSEARNTGELFFGEGSRLTVL.

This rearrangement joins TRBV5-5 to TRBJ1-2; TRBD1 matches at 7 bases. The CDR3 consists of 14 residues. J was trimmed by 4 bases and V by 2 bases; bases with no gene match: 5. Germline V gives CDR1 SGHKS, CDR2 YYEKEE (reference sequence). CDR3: CASSFTGQLYGYTF. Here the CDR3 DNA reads TGTGCCAGCAGCTTTACGGGACAGCTCTATGGCTACACCTTC. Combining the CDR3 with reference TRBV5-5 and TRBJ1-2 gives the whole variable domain DAGVTQSPTHLIKTRGQQVTLRCSPISGHKSVSWYQQVLGQGPQFIFQYYEKEERGRGNFPDRFSARQFPNYSSELNVNALLLGDSALYLCASSFTGQLYGYTFGSGTRLTVV.

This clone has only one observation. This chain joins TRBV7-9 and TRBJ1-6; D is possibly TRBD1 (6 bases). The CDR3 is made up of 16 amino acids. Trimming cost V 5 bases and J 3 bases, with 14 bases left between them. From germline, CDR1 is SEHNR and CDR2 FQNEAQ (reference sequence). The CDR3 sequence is CASSIRGDYYNSPLHF. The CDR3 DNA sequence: TGTGCCAGCAGCATCAGGGGAGATTACTATAATTCACCCCTCCACTTT.

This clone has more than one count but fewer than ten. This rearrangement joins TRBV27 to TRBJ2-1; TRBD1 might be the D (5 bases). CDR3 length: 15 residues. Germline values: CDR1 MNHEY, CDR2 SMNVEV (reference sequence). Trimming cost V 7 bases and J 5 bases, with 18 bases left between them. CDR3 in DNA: TGTGCCAGCATCCCCTCGATGGGGCATGACAATGAGCAGTTCTTC. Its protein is CASIPSMGHDNEQFF.

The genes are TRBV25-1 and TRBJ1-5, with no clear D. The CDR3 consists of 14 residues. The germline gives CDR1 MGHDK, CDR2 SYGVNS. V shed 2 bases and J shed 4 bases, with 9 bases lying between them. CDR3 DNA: TGTGCCAGCAGTGAAACAGCCTCTAATCAGCCCCAGCATTTT. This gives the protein CASSETASNQPQHF.

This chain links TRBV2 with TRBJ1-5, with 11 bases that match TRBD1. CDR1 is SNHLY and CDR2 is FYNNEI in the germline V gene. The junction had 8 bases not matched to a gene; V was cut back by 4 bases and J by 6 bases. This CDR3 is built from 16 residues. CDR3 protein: CASSGPWTGGSQPQHF. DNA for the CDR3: TGTGCCAGCAGTGGCCCCTGGACAGGGGGCAGTCAGCCCCAGCATTTT.

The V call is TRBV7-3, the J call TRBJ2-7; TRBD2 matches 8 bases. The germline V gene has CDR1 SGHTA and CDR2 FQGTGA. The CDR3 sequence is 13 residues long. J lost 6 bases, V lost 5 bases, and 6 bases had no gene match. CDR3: CASSPPGGIEQYF. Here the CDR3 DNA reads TGTGCCAGCAGCCCCCCGGGGGGGATCGAGCAGTACTTC.

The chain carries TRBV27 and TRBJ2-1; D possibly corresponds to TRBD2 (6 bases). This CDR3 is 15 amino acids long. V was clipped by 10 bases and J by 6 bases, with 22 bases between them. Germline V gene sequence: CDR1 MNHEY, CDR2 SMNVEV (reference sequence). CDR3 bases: TGTGCCACCGCGAGAGAGACGGGACTCGGCAATGAGCAGTTCTTC. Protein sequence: CATARETGLGNEQFF.

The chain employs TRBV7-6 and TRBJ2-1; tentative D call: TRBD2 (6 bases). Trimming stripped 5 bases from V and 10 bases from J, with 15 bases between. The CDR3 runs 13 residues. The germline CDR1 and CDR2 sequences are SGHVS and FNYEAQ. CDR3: CASSPERVGEQFF. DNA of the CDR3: TGTGCCAGCAGCCCGGAGCGGGTTGGGGAGCAGTTCTTC.

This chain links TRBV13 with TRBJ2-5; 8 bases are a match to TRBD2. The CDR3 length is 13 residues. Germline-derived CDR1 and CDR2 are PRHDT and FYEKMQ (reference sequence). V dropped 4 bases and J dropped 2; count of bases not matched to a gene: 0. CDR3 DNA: TGTGCCAGCAGCTCGGGGGGGCAAGAGACCCAGTACTTC. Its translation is CASSSGGQETQYF.

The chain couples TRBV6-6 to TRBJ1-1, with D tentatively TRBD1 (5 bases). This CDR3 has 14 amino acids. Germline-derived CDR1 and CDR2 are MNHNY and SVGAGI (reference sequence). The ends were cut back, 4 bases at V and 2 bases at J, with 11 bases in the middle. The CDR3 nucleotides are TGTGCCAGCAGTTTACAGGCTTTCAACACTGAAGCTTTCTTT. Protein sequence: CASSLQAFNTEAFF.